Following are 17 T cell receptor beta chains from one sample sequenced in a study of shared clonotypes between healthy human individuals. The data were produced by immunoSEQ multiplex PCR, yet TCRdb's version contains in-frame clones alone and is incomplete. The sample lists about 2.2 million clones, 90% to 95% occurring once. Naive CD8 cells lacked CD45RO, underwent positive selection for CCR7 and left out terminally differentiated effector memory CD45RA+ cells. Source material: naive CD8+ T cells from PBMCs. The receptors here all came from a man aged 18 to 30 in good health. Some clones in this sample may be carry-over from other donors' samples.

The genes are TRBV7-9 and TRBJ2-5; the D gene could be TRBD1 or TRBD2 (6 bases each). The CDR3 is 15 amino acids. Germline lookup yields CDR1 SEHNR and CDR2 FQNEAQ (reference sequence). V shed 7 bases and J shed 2 bases, with 17 bases lying between them. The CDR3, as DNA: TGTGCCAGCACCCCGAGGGGGGCGCCGCAAGAGACCCAGTACTTC. Protein: CASTPRGAPQETQYF.

This chain connects TRBV27 to TRBJ2-7, with D possibly matching TRBD2 (5 bases). The CDR3 is 13 amino acids. V was pared by 8 bases and J by 1 base, with 12 bases between. Germline loops: CDR1 MNHEY, CDR2 SMNVEV (reference sequence). The CDR3 is CASAPSRSYEQYF. The CDR3 DNA sequence: TGTGCCAGCGCACCTAGCCGGTCCTACGAGCAGTACTTC.

The chain combines TRBV27 with TRBJ1-3; no reliable D call. This CDR3 is 16 amino acids long. Germline values: CDR1 MNHEY, CDR2 SMNVEV (reference sequence). Trimming shortened V by 3 bases and J by 0 bases, and 12 bases separated the two germline ends. This chain's CDR3 is CASSFPWETSGNTIYF. The CDR3 nucleotides are TGTGCCAGCAGTTTCCCCTGGGAAACCTCTGGAAACACCATATATTTT.

The chain is built from TRBV15 and TRBJ1-1; D gene ambiguous. The length of the CDR3 is 14 residues. The V gene's germline CDR1 is LNHNV and CDR2 YYDKDF (reference sequence). With 2 bases removed from V and 2 bases from J, the gap between germline ends came to 9 bases. In DNA, the CDR3 is TGTGCCACCAGCAGACCCGAGGGCAACACTGAAGCTTTCTTT. Translating it yields CATSRPEGNTEAFF.

The J gene is TRBJ2-1, the V gene TRBV11-3; TRBD1 aligns across 9 bases. CDR3 size: 15 residues. J lost 6 bases, V lost 4 bases, and 7 bases had no gene match. CDR1 and CDR2 (germline): SGHNT, YENEEA. CDR3 protein: CASSSQGAPGNEQFF. The CDR3 coding sequence is TGTGCCAGCAGCTCACAGGGGGCGCCGGGCAATGAGCAGTTCTTC.

V usage is TRBV7-9 and J usage is TRBJ1-1; 7 bases map to TRBD1. Germline CDR1 and CDR2: SEHNR and FQNEAQ (reference sequence). The CDR3 loop spans 14 amino acids. The V and J ends lost 4 bases and 6 bases, in that order; junction bases with no gene match: 8. CDR3 loop: CASSSPDRRAEAFF. The CDR3 nucleotides read TGTGCCAGCAGCTCACCGGACAGGCGCGCTGAAGCTTTCTTT.

The chain is built from TRBV2 and TRBJ2-4, with 13 nucleotides matching TRBD2. Per the germline V gene, CDR1 is SNHLY and CDR2 is FYNNEI. Germline trimming cut 6 bases from V and 0 bases from J; bases unmatched to any gene: 11. The CDR3 length is 19 residues. CDR3 DNA sequence: TGTGCCAGCAGGGCACTAGCGGGAGGGGGGGGCATAGCCAAAAACATTCAGTACTTC. This gives the protein CASRALAGGGGIAKNIQYF.

The V gene is TRBV6-5, the J gene TRBJ1-1; TRBD1 matches 7 bases. The CDR3 totals 14 residues. CDR1 and CDR2 from the germline V gene are MNHEY and SVGAGI. V was pared by 0 bases and J by 11 bases, with 9 bases of the junction left unmatched. CDR3 DNA: TGTGCCAGCAGTTACTCGGCGCGCGGGACAGACGCTTTCTTT. Amino acid sequence: CASSYSARGTDAFF.

CDR3 residues: CASTWGGSKGYTF. DNA of the CDR3: TGTGCCAGCACCTGGGGTGGCTCTAAGGGCTACACCTTC. This chain connects TRBV6-1 to TRBJ1-2; D gene uncertain. Between the trimmed V and J ends, which lost 7 bases and 8 bases, there was a span of 17 bases. The CDR3 runs 13 residues. Germline V gives CDR1 MNHNS, CDR2 SASEGT.

The rearrangement uses TRBV9 and TRBJ1-3, with D uncertain. CDR1 and CDR2 from the germline V gene are SGDLS and YYNGEE. V shed 0 bases and J shed 0 bases, with 7 bases lying between them. The CDR3 spans 15 residues. The chain's CDR3 is CASSVAANSGNTIYF. The CDR3 DNA is TGTGCCAGCAGCGTAGCTGCTAACTCTGGAAACACCATATATTTT.

V gene TRBV27 combines with J gene TRBJ2-1; D ambiguous. This CDR3 has 14 amino acids. Germline assignment: CDR1 MNHEY and CDR2 SMNVEV (reference sequence). Trimming pared 8 bases from V and 0 bases from J, leaving 11 bases between. CDR3 DNA: TGTGCCAGCTGCCTCGATGGCTCCTACAATGAGCAGTTCTTC. Protein sequence: CASCLDGSYNEQFF.

This sequence joins TRBV15 and TRBJ1-1, with 10 bases aligning to TRBD1. Germline V gene lookup returns CDR1 LNHNV and CDR2 YYDKDF (reference sequence). The CDR3 has 16 residues. With 0 bases clipped from V and 3 bases from J, the junction kept 4 bases outside the gene matches. For the CDR3, the DNA is TGTGCCACCAGCAGAGAAGACAGGGGGCTTGACACTGAAGCTTTCTTT. The encoded protein is CATSREDRGLDTEAFF.

V usage is TRBV14 and J usage is TRBJ2-7, with D possibly TRBD2 on 5 matching bases. V lost 4 bases and J 2 bases, leaving 18 bases between the germline ends. Germline CDR1 and CDR2: SGHDN and FVKESK. This CDR3 has 16 residues. The CDR3 DNA sequence: TGTGCCAGCAGCCTCCCACACCGGGAATATCCCTACGAGCAGTACTTC. Translation gives CASSLPHREYPYEQYF.

The rearrangement links TRBV6-5 to TRBJ2-2; D is unclear. The CDR3 has 14 residues. Germline-derived CDR1 and CDR2 are MNHEY and SVGAGI. The ends were cut back, 6 bases at V and 3 bases at J, with 11 bases in the middle. The CDR3 loop is CASSPTWDTGELFF. Written as DNA, the CDR3 is TGTGCCAGCAGCCCGACATGGGACACCGGGGAGCTGTTTTTT.

The chain combines TRBV10-3 with TRBJ2-7; 8 nucleotides line up with TRBD2. Unmatched junction bases numbered 7, after V lost 0 bases and J lost 9 bases. CDR3 length equals 14 residues. Germline CDR1 reads ENHRY; CDR2 reads SYGVKD. DNA for the CDR3: TGTGCCATCAGTGAGTCGGCAGCGGGAGCATGGCAGTACTTC. It codes for CAISESAAGAWQYF.

This chain uses TRBV7-8 with TRBJ2-2, with D unresolved. In germline, CDR1 is SGHVS, CDR2 FQNEAQ. Trimming took 4 bases from V and 7 from J, leaving 7 bases between them. CDR3 length equals 12 residues. The CDR3 loop is CASSSDDGELFF. The DNA of the CDR3 is TGTGCCAGCAGCTCGGACGACGGGGAGCTGTTTTTT.

This chain links TRBV28 with TRBJ2-4; the match to TRBD2 covers 11 bases. V lost 4 bases to trimming and J lost 13 bases; unmatched junction nucleotides: 18. The CDR3 totals 17 residues. CDR1 MDHEN and CDR2 SYDVKM come from the germline V gene. CDR3 region: CASSSTQSEGLAAPQYF. CDR3 in DNA: TGTGCCAGCAGTTCAACCCAATCAGAGGGACTAGCGGCACCACAGTACTTC.